The 5 T cell receptor beta chains listed next were all sequenced from one sample in a study of T cell responses to AZD1222 COVID-19 vaccine. Some clones are missing from TCRdb's copy, which holds only in-frame ones; the method was immunoSEQ multiplex PCR. The sample includes around 110,000 clones, roughly 89% of them seen just once. The source was peripheral blood, collected on day 0 of AZD1222 vaccination. Receptor source: an adult in good health.

This clone was picked up a small number of times. V usage is TRBV4-3 and J usage is TRBJ2-1, with 10 bases lining up with TRBD1. With 2 bases clipped from V and 2 bases from J, the junction kept 3 bases outside the gene matches. Germline CDR1 LGHNA, CDR2 YSLEER. CDR3 length: 16 amino acids. The CDR3, as DNA: TGCGCCAGCAGCCAAACGACAGGGGGCGCCTACAATGAGCAGTTCTTC. This translates into CASSQTTGGAYNEQFF.

This chain joins TRBV6-5 and TRBJ1-2; D gene ambiguous. The germline gives CDR1 MNHEY, CDR2 SVGAGI. V shed 2 bases and J shed 1 base, with 14 bases lying between them. This CDR3 has 16 residues. The CDR3 loop is CASSYPLDGDNYGYTF. CDR3 coding DNA: TGTGCCAGCAGTTACCCCTTGGACGGGGATAACTATGGCTACACCTTC.

The chain is built from TRBV15 and TRBJ1-2; D not certain. The CDR3 is made up of 14 amino acids. Germline V CDR1 and CDR2: LNHNV, YYDKDF (reference sequence). V was clipped by 0 bases and J by 8 bases, with 13 bases between them. The CDR3 protein is CATSRERAVGGYTF. CDR3 in DNA: TGTGCCACCAGCAGAGAGCGTGCGGTGGGCGGCTACACCTTC.

This chain joins TRBV12-3 or TRBV12-4 and TRBJ2-7; D is uncertain. Trimming cost V 5 bases and J 2 bases, with 10 bases left between them. This CDR3 has 13 residues. For the CDR3, the DNA is TGTGCCAGCAGTATTACACGGACCTACGAGCAGTACTTC. Protein: CASSITRTYEQYF.

This clone was seen more than once but under ten times. This chain joins TRBV4-3 and TRBJ2-2, with TRBD2 as a possible D gene (6 bases). Germline CDR1 and CDR2: LGHNA and YSLEER. The CDR3 consists of 16 residues. Trimming cost V 4 bases and J 4 bases, with 16 bases left between them. The CDR3 here is CASSLGTARGTGELFF. For the CDR3, the DNA is TGCGCCAGCAGCCTCGGGACTGCCCGGGGCACCGGGGAGCTGTTTTTT.